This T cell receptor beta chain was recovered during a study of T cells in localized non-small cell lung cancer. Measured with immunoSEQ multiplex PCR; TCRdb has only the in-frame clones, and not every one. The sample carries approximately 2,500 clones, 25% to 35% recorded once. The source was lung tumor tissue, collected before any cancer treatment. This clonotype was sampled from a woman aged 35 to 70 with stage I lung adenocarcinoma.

In DNA form, the CDR3 reads TGCGCCAGCAGCTTGGGCGCTACTGGGGCCAACGTCCTGACTTTC. It translates to CASSLGATGANVLTF. V and J are TRBV5-1 and TRBJ2-6; D is uncertain. CDR1 and CDR2 (germline): SGHRS, YFSETQ. CDR3 length equals 15 residues. The V end lost 0 bases, the J end lost 2 bases, and 6 bases lay between the germline ends.